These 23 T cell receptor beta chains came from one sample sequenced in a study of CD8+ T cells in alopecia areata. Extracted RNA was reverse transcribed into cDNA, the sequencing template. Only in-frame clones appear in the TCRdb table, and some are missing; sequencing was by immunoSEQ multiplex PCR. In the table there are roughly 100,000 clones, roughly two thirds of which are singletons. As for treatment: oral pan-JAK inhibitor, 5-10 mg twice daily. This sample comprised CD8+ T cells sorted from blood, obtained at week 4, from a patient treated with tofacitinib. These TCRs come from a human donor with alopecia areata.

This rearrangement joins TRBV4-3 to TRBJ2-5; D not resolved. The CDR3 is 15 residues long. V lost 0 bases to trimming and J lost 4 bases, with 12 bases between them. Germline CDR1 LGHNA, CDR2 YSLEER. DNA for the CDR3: TGCGCCAGCAGCCAAGATTCTGGGTTGACAGAGACCCAGTACTTC. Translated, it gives CASSQDSGLTETQYF.

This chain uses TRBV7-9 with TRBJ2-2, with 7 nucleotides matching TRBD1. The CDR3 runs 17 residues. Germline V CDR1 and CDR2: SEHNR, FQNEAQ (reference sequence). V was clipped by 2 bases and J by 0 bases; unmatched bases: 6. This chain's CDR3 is CASSLSRDRANTGELFF. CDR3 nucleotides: TGTGCCAGCAGCTTATCCCGGGACAGAGCGAACACCGGGGAGCTGTTTTTT.

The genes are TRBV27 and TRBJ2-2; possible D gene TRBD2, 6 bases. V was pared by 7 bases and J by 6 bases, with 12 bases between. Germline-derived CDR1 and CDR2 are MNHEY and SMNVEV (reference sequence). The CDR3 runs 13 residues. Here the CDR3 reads CASTYTSPGELFF. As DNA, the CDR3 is TGTGCCAGCACCTATACTAGCCCCGGGGAGCTGTTTTTT.

Written as DNA, the CDR3 is TGTGCCAGCAGTAATATGGAGACAGATACGCAGTATTTT. It codes for CASSNMETDTQYF. The V call is TRBV6-5, the J call TRBJ2-3; D not certain. Between the trimmed V and J ends, which lost 5 bases and 3 bases, there was a span of 9 bases. CDR1 and CDR2 (germline): MNHEY, SVGAGI. The CDR3 totals 13 residues.

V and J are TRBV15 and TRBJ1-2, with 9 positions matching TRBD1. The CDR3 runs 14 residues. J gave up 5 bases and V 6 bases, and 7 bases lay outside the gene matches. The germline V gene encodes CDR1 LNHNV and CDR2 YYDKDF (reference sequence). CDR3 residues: CATRDRGSLYGYTF. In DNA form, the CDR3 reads TGTGCCACCAGGGACAGGGGATCGTTGTATGGCTACACCTTC. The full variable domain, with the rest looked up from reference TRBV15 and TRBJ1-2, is DAMVIQNPRYQVTQFGKPVTLSCSQTLNHNVMYWYQQKSSQAPKLLFHYYDKDFNNEADTPDNFQSRRPNTSFCFLDIRSPGLGDTAMYLCATRDRGSLYGYTFGSGTRLTVV.

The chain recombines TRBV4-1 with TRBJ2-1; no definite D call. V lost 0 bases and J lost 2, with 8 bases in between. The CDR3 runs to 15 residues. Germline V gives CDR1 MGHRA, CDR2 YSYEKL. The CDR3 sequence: CASSQEARTYNEQFF. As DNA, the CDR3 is TGCGCCAGCAGCCAAGAAGCTAGAACCTACAATGAGCAGTTCTTC.

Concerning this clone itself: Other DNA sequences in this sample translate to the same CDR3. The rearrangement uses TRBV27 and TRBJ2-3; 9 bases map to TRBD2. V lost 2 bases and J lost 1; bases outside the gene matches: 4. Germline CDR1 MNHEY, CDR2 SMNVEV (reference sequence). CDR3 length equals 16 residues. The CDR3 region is CASSLLASGGTDTQYF. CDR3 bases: TGTGCCAGCAGTTTACTAGCTAGCGGGGGCACAGATACGCAGTATTTT.

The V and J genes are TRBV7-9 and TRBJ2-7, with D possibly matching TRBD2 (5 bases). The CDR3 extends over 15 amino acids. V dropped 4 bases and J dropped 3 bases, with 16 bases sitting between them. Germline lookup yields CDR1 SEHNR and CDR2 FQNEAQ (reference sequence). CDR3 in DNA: TGTGCCAGCAGCTCTTTGAGGGAGAGTCTCTACGAGCAGTACTTC. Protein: CASSSLRESLYEQYF. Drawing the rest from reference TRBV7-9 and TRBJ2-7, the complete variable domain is DTGVSQNPRHKITKRGQNVTFRCDPISEHNRLYWYRQTLGQGPEFLTYFQNEAQLEKSRLLSDRFSAERPKGSFSTLEIQRTEQGDSAMYLCASSSLRESLYEQYFGPGTRLTVT.

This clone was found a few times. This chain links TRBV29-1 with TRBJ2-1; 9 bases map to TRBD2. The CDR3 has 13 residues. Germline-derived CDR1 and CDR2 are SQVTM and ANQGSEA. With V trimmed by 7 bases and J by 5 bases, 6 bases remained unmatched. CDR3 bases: TGCAGCGGGGAGAGCGGGGGGCACAATGAGCAGTTCTTC. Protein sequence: CSGESGGHNEQFF.

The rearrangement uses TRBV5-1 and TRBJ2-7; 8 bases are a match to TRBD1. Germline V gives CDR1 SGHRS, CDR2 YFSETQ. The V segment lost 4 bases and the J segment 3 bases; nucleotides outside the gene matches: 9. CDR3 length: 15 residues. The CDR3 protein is CASSRTTGDLYEQYF. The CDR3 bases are TGCGCCAGCAGCAGAACGACAGGGGATCTCTACGAGCAGTACTTC.

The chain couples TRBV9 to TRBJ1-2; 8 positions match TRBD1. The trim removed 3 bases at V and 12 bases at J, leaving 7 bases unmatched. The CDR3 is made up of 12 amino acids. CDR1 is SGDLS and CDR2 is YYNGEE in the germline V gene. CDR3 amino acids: CASSGGDRLDTF. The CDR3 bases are TGTGCCAGCAGCGGCGGGGACAGGCTTGACACCTTC.

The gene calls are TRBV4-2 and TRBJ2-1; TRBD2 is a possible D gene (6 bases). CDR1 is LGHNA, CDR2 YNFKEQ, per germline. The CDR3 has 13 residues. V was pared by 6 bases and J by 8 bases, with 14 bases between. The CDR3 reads CASSAVAVHEQFF. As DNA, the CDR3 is TGTGCCAGCAGTGCGGTAGCGGTCCATGAGCAGTTCTTC.

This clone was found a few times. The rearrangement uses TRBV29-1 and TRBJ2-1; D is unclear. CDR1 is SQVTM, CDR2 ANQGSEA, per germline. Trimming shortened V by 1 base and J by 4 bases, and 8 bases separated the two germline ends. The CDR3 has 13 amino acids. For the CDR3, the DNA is TGCAGCGTTGAAGGACTCACGTACAATGAGCAGTTCTTC. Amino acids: CSVEGLTYNEQFF.

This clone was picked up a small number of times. The CDR3 is CASSFGWSTDTQYF. As DNA, the CDR3 is TGCGCCAGCAGCTTCGGTTGGAGCACAGATACGCAGTATTTT. The genes are TRBV5-1 and TRBJ2-3; D is ambiguous. Germline values: CDR1 SGHRS, CDR2 YFSETQ. The CDR3 contains 14 residues. The ends were cut back, 2 bases at V and 0 bases at J, with 7 bases in the middle.

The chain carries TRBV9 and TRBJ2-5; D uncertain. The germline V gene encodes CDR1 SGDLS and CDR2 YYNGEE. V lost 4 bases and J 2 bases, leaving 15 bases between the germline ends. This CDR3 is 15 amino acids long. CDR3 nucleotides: TGTGCCAGCAGCCTTCTATTTGGTTCTCAAGAGACCCAGTACTTC. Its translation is CASSLLFGSQETQYF.

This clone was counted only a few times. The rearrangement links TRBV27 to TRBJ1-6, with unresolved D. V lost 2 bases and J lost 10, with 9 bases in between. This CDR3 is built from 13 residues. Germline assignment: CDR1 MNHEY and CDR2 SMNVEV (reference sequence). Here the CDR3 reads CASSLVLGSPLHF. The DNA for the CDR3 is TGTGCCAGCAGTTTAGTTTTAGGCTCACCCCTCCACTTT.

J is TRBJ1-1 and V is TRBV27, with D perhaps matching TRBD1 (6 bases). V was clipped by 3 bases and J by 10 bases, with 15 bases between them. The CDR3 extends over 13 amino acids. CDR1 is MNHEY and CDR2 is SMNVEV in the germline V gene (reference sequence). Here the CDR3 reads CASSLAGEVLAFF. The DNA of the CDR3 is TGTGCCAGCAGTTTGGCAGGGGAGGTATTAGCTTTCTTT.

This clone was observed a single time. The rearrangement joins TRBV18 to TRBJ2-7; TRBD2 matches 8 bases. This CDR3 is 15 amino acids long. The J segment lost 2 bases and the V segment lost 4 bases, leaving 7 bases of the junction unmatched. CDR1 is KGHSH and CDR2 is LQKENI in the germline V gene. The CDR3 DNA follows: TGTGCCAGCTCACGAGGTAGCGGGAAAACCTACGAGCAGTACTTC. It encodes CASSRGSGKTYEQYF.

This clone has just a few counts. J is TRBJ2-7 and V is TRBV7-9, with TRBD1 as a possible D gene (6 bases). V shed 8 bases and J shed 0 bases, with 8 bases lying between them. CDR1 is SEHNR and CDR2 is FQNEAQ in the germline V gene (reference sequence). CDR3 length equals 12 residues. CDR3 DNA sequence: TGTGCCAGCGGGGGCCTCTCCTACGAGCAGTACTTC. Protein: CASGGLSYEQYF. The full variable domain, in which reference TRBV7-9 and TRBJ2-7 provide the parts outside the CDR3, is DTGVSQNPRHKITKRGQNVTFRCDPISEHNRLYWYRQTLGQGPEFLTYFQNEAQLEKSRLLSDRFSAERPKGSFSTLEIQRTEQGDSAMYLCASGGLSYEQYFGPGTRLTVT.

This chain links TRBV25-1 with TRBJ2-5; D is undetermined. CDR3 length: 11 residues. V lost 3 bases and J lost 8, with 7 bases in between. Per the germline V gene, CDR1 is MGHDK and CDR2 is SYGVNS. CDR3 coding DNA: TGTGCCAGCAGTGACACGGCCACCCAGTACTTC. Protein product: CASSDTATQYF.

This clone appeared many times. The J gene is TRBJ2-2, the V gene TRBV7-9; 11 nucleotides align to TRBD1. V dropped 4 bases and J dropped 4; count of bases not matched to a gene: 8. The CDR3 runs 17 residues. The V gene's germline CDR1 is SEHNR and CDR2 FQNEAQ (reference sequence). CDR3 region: CASSSSGTGGFTGELFF. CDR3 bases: TGTGCCAGCAGCTCTTCCGGGACAGGGGGATTCACCGGGGAGCTGTTTTTT.

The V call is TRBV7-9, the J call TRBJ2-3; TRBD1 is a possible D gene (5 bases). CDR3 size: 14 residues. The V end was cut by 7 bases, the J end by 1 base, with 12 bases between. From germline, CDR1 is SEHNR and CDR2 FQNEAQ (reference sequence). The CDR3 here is CASTPDIGTDTQYF. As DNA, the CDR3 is TGTGCCAGCACCCCGGACATAGGCACAGATACGCAGTATTTT.

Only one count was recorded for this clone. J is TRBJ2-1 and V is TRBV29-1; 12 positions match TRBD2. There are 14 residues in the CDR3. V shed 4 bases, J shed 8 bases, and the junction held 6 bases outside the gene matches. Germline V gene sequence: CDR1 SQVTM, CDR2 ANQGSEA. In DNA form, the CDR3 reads TGCAGCGTTGTGGCTAGCGGGGGGGCCGATGAGCAGTTCTTC. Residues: CSVVASGGADEQFF.